The 2 T cell receptor beta chains below all came from one sample that was sequenced in a study of T cells in Graves' hyperthyroidism and ophthalmopathy (dated by TCRdb to about 2019). The library came from multiplex PCR. Reads for this sample came from an Illumina HiSeq 2000. TCR beta CDR3 regions were amplified from RNA transcripts. A first-round RT-PCR of the TCR CDR3 used the HTBI primer set with the Qiagen OneStep RT-PCR kit. Starting from the raw public reads, TCRdb applied fastp trimming at Q25, assembled clones with MiXCR and retained in-frame beta chains. Each CDR3 protein gets just one entry, which takes the most common genes and DNA from the rows behind it. This sample lists over 400,000 distinct CDR3 sequences; roughly 15% were detected once. Jointly, the top ten make up about 12% of the sample. Sequencing input: blood. The receptor set was obtained from a man between 18 and 29 years old with Graves' ophthalmopathy.

The rearrangement uses TRBV7-2 and TRBJ2-1, with 7 nucleotides matching TRBD2. CDR1 is SGHTA and CDR2 is FQGNSA in the germline V gene. The CDR3 is 14 amino acids. V gave up 3 bases and J gave up 7 bases; unmatched junction bases: 6. The CDR3 bases are TGTGCCAGCAGCTTCCCGGGACTATCAAATGAGCAGTTCTTC. It is translated as CASSFPGLSNEQFF.

About this clonotype: This sequence may be a read error, since a much larger clone differs from it by one base. V gene TRBV20-1 combines with J gene TRBJ1-4; the match to TRBD1 covers 8 bases. Germline CDR1 reads DFQATT; CDR2 reads SNEGSKA (reference sequence). The length of the CDR3 is 13 residues. As DNA, the CDR3 is TGCAGTGCTACGAACAGGGGGAATGGAAAACTGTTTTTT. Translation: CSATNRGNGKLFF.